Listed here are 25 T cell receptor beta chains from one sample, sequenced in a study of T cell responses to AZD1222 COVID-19 vaccine. Sequenced by immunoSEQ multiplex PCR; TCRdb stores in-frame clones only, minus some. The sample yields 250,000 to 300,000 clones, approximately 94% seen once. The sample in question was peripheral blood, obtained 28 days after the second AZD1222 dose. The receptors were gathered from an adult who received the AZD1222 COVID-19 vaccine.

V usage is TRBV11-1 and J usage is TRBJ2-1, with D possibly being TRBD2 (5 bases). V lost 5 bases to trimming and J lost 7 bases, with 12 bases between them. CDR3 length equals 13 residues. The germline V gene has CDR1 SGHAT and CDR2 FQDESV (reference sequence). CDR3 in amino acids: CASSRAPGNEQFF. The CDR3 coding sequence is TGTGCCAGCAGCCGGGCCCCGGGAAATGAGCAGTTCTTC.

This sequence joins TRBV5-4 and TRBJ2-3; 7 bases align to TRBD1. Germline V CDR1 and CDR2: SGHNT, YYREEE (reference sequence). J was trimmed by 1 base and V by 3 bases; bases with no gene match: 5. This CDR3 is built from 15 residues. CDR3 protein: CASSSGQAGTDTQYF. The CDR3 DNA is TGTGCCAGCAGCTCCGGACAGGCAGGCACAGATACGCAGTATTTT.

The J gene is TRBJ2-3, the V gene TRBV10-2; 7 positions match TRBD1. Looked up from germline, CDR1 is WSHSY and CDR2 is SAAADI. CDR3 length equals 15 residues. The V segment lost 2 bases and the J segment 2 bases; nucleotides outside the gene matches: 4. The CDR3 loop is CASSEGDSLTDTQYF. DNA for the CDR3: TGCGCCAGCAGTGAGGGGGACAGCCTCACAGATACGCAGTATTTT.

V usage is TRBV12-3 or TRBV12-4 and J usage is TRBJ2-1, with a tentative D call TRBD1 (6 bases). Trimming removed 2 bases from V and 7 bases from J, with 9 bases in between. CDR3 length equals 13 residues. Here the CDR3 DNA reads TGTGCCAGCAGTTTAACAGGGACAAATGAGCAGTTCTTC. It yields the protein CASSLTGTNEQFF.

The CDR3, as DNA: TGTGCCAGCAGCCACCGGGGGGTCCTCAATCAGCCCCAGCATTTT. It yields the protein CASSHRGVLNQPQHF. The V gene is TRBV5-6, the J gene TRBJ1-5, with a possible D match to TRBD1 (5 bases). Trimming took off 4 bases at V and 3 bases at J, with 14 bases between the two ends. Germline loops: CDR1 SGHDT, CDR2 YYEEEE. The CDR3 extends over 15 amino acids.

The genes are TRBV19 and TRBJ2-2, with D possibly TRBD1 on 5 matching bases. V dropped 5 bases and J dropped 5 bases, with 9 bases sitting between them. Germline V gene data show CDR1 as LNHDA and CDR2 as SQIVND (reference sequence). The CDR3 contains 13 residues. The CDR3 sequence is CASSVPGTGELFF. The CDR3, as DNA: TGTGCCAGTAGTGTCCCAGGGACCGGGGAGCTGTTTTTT. Together with reference TRBV19 and TRBJ2-2, the CDR3 gives the full variable domain: DGGITQSPKYLFRKEGQNVTLSCEQNLNHDAMYWYRQDPGQGLRLIYYSQIVNDFQKGDIAEGYSVSREKKESFPLTVTSAQKNPTAFYLCASSVPGTGELFFGEGSRLTVL.

J is TRBJ1-1 and V is TRBV12-3 or TRBV12-4; TRBD1 matches 7 bases. This CDR3 comprises 13 residues. Germline trimming cut 1 base from V and 6 bases from J; bases unmatched to any gene: 2. CDR3 coding DNA: TGTGCCAGCAGTTTAGGGCAGGGGGCTGAAGCTTTCTTT. Amino acids: CASSLGQGAEAFF.

The chain links TRBV7-2 to TRBJ2-6, with TRBD2 matching 7 bases. Germline V gene lookup returns CDR1 SGHTA and CDR2 FQGNSA. The CDR3 is 17 amino acids. V trimming: 2 bases; J trimming: 0 bases; junction bases outside the gene matches: 4. CDR3 coding DNA: TGTGCCAGCAGCTTATGGGGCGGGAGCTCTGGGGCCAACGTCCTGACTTTC. Encoded protein: CASSLWGGSSGANVLTF.

The CDR3 DNA sequence: TGTGCCAGCAGTTCCCAAAGGCCAACTAATGAAAAACTGTTTTTT. This gives the protein CASSSQRPTNEKLFF. The chain uses TRBV27 and TRBJ1-4; D not resolved. The CDR3 has 15 amino acids. Germline values: CDR1 MNHEY, CDR2 SMNVEV (reference sequence). With 4 bases removed from V and 0 bases from J, the gap between germline ends came to 9 bases.

CDR3 sequence reads: CASSPRTVGTEAFF. The CDR3 nucleotides are TGTGCCAGCAGTCCACGAACCGTGGGCACTGAAGCTTTCTTT. V and J are TRBV2 and TRBJ1-1; D gene uncertain. Germline V gene data show CDR1 as SNHLY and CDR2 as FYNNEI. CDR3 size: 14 residues. Trimming pared 5 bases from V and 4 bases from J, leaving 14 bases between.

The V gene is TRBV4-1, the J gene TRBJ1-4, with 7 bases that match TRBD1. V lost 2 bases to trimming and J lost 9 bases; unmatched junction nucleotides: 9. In germline, CDR1 is MGHRA, CDR2 YSYEKL. CDR3 length: 15 amino acids. CDR3 protein: CASSQPGQRDQKLFF. In DNA, the CDR3 is TGCGCCAGCAGCCAACCGGGACAGAGGGATCAAAAACTGTTTTTT.

This clone came up once. This chain uses TRBV28 with TRBJ1-5; D gene uncertain. The CDR3 has 13 amino acids. V dropped 6 bases and J dropped 5 bases, with 11 bases sitting between them. CDR1 MDHEN and CDR2 SYDVKM come from the germline V gene. In DNA form, the CDR3 reads TGTGCCAGCAGGGCCCCGGCTGATCAGCCCCAGCATTTT. It yields the protein CASRAPADQPQHF.

The gene calls are TRBV28 and TRBJ1-1; D is undetermined. The CDR3 is 15 amino acids. Trimming stripped 5 bases from V and 0 bases from J, with 13 bases between. Per germline, CDR1 MDHEN and CDR2 SYDVKM. The CDR3 region has the DNA TGTGCCAGCAGTCCGCCTGGGGAACTGAACACTGAAGCTTTCTTT. The encoded protein is CASSPPGELNTEAFF.

About this clone: This specimen includes other DNA sequences encoding the same CDR3. The chain has TRBV28 and TRBJ1-5; D ambiguous. Per germline, CDR1 MDHEN and CDR2 SYDVKM. V lost 5 bases and J 1 base, leaving 12 bases between the germline ends. The CDR3 consists of 15 residues. The CDR3 nucleotides are TGTGCCAGCAGTGAGGGCCTTGGGAGCAATCAGCCCCAGCATTTT. Protein sequence: CASSEGLGSNQPQHF.

This chain connects TRBV13 to TRBJ2-3; D may be TRBD1 or TRBD2 (5 bases each). Trimming left V 4 bases short and J 0 bases short, with 8 bases between. Germline values: CDR1 PRHDT, CDR2 FYEKMQ (reference sequence). The CDR3 has 14 residues. Here the CDR3 DNA reads TGTGCCAGCAGCTCTCGGGACAGCACAGATACGCAGTATTTT. Protein product: CASSSRDSTDTQYF.

The V and J genes are TRBV7-6 and TRBJ2-1, with D perhaps TRBD2 (6 bases). Germline-derived CDR1 and CDR2 are SGHVS and FNYEAQ. The V end was cut by 4 bases, the J end by 0 bases, with 10 bases between. This CDR3 spans 15 amino acids. The CDR3 sequence: CASSSEGFSYNEQFF. The CDR3 DNA sequence: TGTGCCAGCAGCTCGGAGGGGTTCTCCTACAATGAGCAGTTCTTC.

This chain links TRBV9 with TRBJ2-3; D remains unclear. The length of the CDR3 is 13 residues. Germline V gives CDR1 SGDLS, CDR2 YYNGEE. V lost 4 bases, J lost 7 bases, and 13 bases lay in between. The CDR3 DNA reads as TGTGCCAGCAGCAATTCGCTAGGGAATACGCAGTATTTT. The encoded protein is CASSNSLGNTQYF.

CDR3 residues: CASRADMTEAFF. CDR3 nucleotides: TGTGCCAGCAGGGCGGACATGACTGAAGCTTTCTTT. The chain uses TRBV2 and TRBJ1-1, with D possibly TRBD1 on 5 matching bases. Looked up from germline, CDR1 is SNHLY and CDR2 is FYNNEI. This CDR3 is 12 amino acids long. The V and J ends lost 6 bases and 5 bases respectively, with 10 bases between them.

Remarks on this clone: This sample includes further DNA sequences coding for the same CDR3. The chain carries TRBV3-1 (or the pseudogene TRBV3-2) and TRBJ1-2; TRBD1 is a possible D gene (5 bases). The germline CDR1 and CDR2 sequences are LGHDT and YNNKEL (reference sequence). The CDR3 runs 13 residues. V was clipped by 4 bases and J by 0 bases, with 6 bases between them. Here the CDR3 DNA reads TGTGCCAGCAGCCTGGGGGCTAACTATGGCTACACCTTC. Amino acid sequence: CASSLGANYGYTF.

This clone has more than one count but fewer than ten. The CDR3 DNA follows: TGTGCCAGCAGTGAACAGGCTAGGCTAGGAGGAGGGGAAGAGACCCAGTACTTC. Translation: CASSEQARLGGGEETQYF. The chain has TRBV2 and TRBJ2-5; tentative D call: TRBD2 (6 bases). The germline V and J ends were trimmed by 2 bases and 3 bases, with 22 bases remaining between them. The CDR3 is 18 residues long. Germline CDR1 and CDR2: SNHLY and FYNNEI.

The rearrangement links TRBV3-1 (or the pseudogene TRBV3-2) to TRBJ2-7; 9 nucleotides line up with TRBD1. The CDR3 loop spans 16 amino acids. Germline V gene lookup returns CDR1 LGHDT and CDR2 YNNKEL (reference sequence). The V gene end was trimmed by 2 bases and the J gene end by 3 bases; junction bases not matched to a gene: 8. CDR3 nucleotides: TGTGCCAGCAGCCAAATCCCGACAGGGGGGAACTACGAGCAGTACTTC. As protein: CASSQIPTGGNYEQYF.

The chain uses TRBV7-9 and TRBJ1-1; D is unresolved. Germline CDR1 SEHNR, CDR2 FQNEAQ (reference sequence). V was trimmed by 3 bases and J by 3 bases, leaving 5 bases between them. There are 12 residues in the CDR3. CDR3 sequence: CASSLSDTEAFF. The CDR3 bases are TGTGCCAGCAGCTTGTCGGACACTGAAGCTTTCTTT.

J is TRBJ2-2 and V is TRBV30, with D tentatively TRBD2 (6 bases). CDR1 GTSNPN and CDR2 SVGIG come from the germline V gene (reference sequence). The CDR3 is 16 amino acids. V was shortened by 4 bases and J by 3 bases, with 18 bases between the two germline ends. The DNA of the CDR3 is TGTGCCTGGAACCTATCCCGGGACTCATACACCGGGGAGCTGTTTTTT. Protein sequence: CAWNLSRDSYTGELFF.

The CDR3 bases are TGTGCCAGCTCCGGGACAGGGGAGCAGCCCCAGCATTTT. Its translation is CASSGTGEQPQHF. The chain recombines TRBV2 with TRBJ1-5; TRBD1 matches at 10 bases. Germline lookup yields CDR1 SNHLY and CDR2 FYNNEI. The CDR3 is 13 amino acids. With 8 bases clipped from V and 7 bases from J, the junction kept 5 bases outside the gene matches.

This sequence joins TRBV5-4 and TRBJ1-6; no reliable D call. CDR1 and CDR2 from the germline V gene are SGHNT and YYREEE (reference sequence). CDR3 length: 14 amino acids. Trimming cost V 2 bases and J 10 bases, with 13 bases left between them. The CDR3 DNA reads as TGTGCCAGCAGCTTTGGTGGTTCTCGATCACCCCTCCACTTT. Translation: CASSFGGSRSPLHF.